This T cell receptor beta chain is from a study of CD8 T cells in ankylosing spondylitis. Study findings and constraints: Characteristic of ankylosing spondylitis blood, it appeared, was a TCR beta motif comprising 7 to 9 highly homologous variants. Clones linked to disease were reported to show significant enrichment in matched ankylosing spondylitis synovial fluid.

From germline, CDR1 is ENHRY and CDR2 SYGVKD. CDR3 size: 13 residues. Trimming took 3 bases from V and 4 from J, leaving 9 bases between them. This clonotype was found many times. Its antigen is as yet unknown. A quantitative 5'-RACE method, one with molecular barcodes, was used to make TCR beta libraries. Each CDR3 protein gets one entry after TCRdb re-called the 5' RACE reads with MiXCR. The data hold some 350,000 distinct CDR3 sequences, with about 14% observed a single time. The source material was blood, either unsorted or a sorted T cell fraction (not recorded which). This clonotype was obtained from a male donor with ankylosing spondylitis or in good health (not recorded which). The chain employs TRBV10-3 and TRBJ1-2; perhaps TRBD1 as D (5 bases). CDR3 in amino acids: CAISEGQGYGYTF. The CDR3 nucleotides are TGTGCCATCAGTGAAGGGCAGGGCTATGGCTACACCTTC.